This T cell receptor beta chain appears in the sequencing data of a study of OX40 agonist ivuxolimab in advanced cancers. Sampling of blood occurred at baseline, cycle 4 day 1, and cycle 7 day 1. TCRdb's copy holds only in-frame clones and misses some; the assay was immunoSEQ multiplex PCR. The data show fewer than 80,000 clones, approximately 85% seen once. This CDR3 is 15 amino acids long. CDR1 is SGHTA and CDR2 is FQGNSA in the germline V gene. Trimming removed 5 bases from V and 0 bases from J, with 12 bases in between. The specimen comprised CD4+ or CD8+ T cells sorted from blood, sampled in a trial of the OX40 agonist ivuxolimab. The chain carries TRBV7-2 and TRBJ2-3, with D possibly being TRBD1 or TRBD2 (5 bases each). The source of this sequence is an adult with an advanced solid tumor such as melanoma, head and neck, liver or kidney cancer. The CDR3 loop is CASSPGAGSTDTQYF. The CDR3 DNA reads TGTGCCAGCAGCCCCGGGGCAGGGAGCACAGATACGCAGTATTTT.